This TCR beta chain was documented in a study of metastatic and nonmetastatic thyroid tumors. Study overall: Repertoire comparisons spanned blood and tumor or nodule tissue from malignant and benign thyroid patients. Study observations and caveats: In both blood and tumor samples, TCR beta diversity was reported significantly higher for malignant than benign nodules.

Not a single patient had been given any form of treatment at any point before undergoing thyroid surgery. TCRdb re-called clones via MiXCR from the PCR reads. The sample includes 30,000 to 45,000 clones, roughly half of them seen just once. As for this clone: Its matching antigen is unknown. Germline is not matched at one junction end, which may reflect a read error.

The sample was tumor tissue. The TCR originated in a male donor with papillary thyroid cancer or a benign thyroid nodule (not recorded which). Some clones in this sample may be carry-over from other donors' samples.

For the CDR3, the DNA is TGTGCCAGTAGTACAGCCTTCTCCGGGTCGACTTTT. Translating it yields CASSTAFSGSTF. The J gene is TRBJ1-1, the V gene TRBV19; D unresolved. The CDR3 has 12 amino acids. Germline assignment: CDR1 LNHDA and CDR2 SQIVND (reference sequence). Combining the CDR3 with reference TRBV19 and TRBJ1-1 gives the whole variable domain DGGITQSPKYLFRKEGQNVTLSCEQNLNHDAMYWYRQDPGQGLRLIYYSQIVNDFQKGDIAEGYSVSREKKESFPLTVTSAQKNPTAFYLCASSTAFSGSTFGQGTRLTVV.